Listed here are 2 T cell receptor beta chains from one sample, sequenced in a study of Ad26.COV2.S vaccination and SARS-CoV-2 variants. Sequenced by immunoSEQ multiplex PCR; TCRdb stores in-frame clones only, minus some. The sample lists about 680,000 clones; 80% to 90% were seen once. Treatment defined: around 19 received Ad26.COV2.S at low or high dose, single or two shots; roughly 5 received placebo; per-sample allocation not given. The samples date from day 63 after the first vaccine or placebo injection. The input for sequencing was peripheral blood, taken in a trial of Ad26.COV2.S vaccine versus placebo. The origin of the receptors is a person aged 18-65 years who received the Ad26.COV2.S COVID-19 vaccine or a placebo.

The V call is TRBV5-1, the J call TRBJ1-1; 9 bases map to TRBD1. Germline-derived CDR1 and CDR2 are SGHRS and YFSETQ. J was trimmed by 8 bases and V by 4 bases; bases with no gene match: 9. CDR3 length: 14 residues. This chain's CDR3 is CASSQGGQGMEAFF. The DNA for the CDR3 is TGCGCCAGCAGCCAAGGCGGACAGGGGATGGAAGCTTTCTTT.

The V and J genes are TRBV4-3 and TRBJ2-5; TRBD2 matches at 10 bases. Germline V lookup: CDR1 LGHNA, CDR2 YSLEER. This CDR3 region has 18 residues. The V segment lost 1 base and the J segment 1 base; nucleotides outside the gene matches: 9. CDR3 loop: CASSQARNLAGVQETQYF. The CDR3 nucleotides read TGCGCCAGCAGCCAAGCCCGAAATCTAGCGGGGGTCCAAGAGACCCAGTACTTC.